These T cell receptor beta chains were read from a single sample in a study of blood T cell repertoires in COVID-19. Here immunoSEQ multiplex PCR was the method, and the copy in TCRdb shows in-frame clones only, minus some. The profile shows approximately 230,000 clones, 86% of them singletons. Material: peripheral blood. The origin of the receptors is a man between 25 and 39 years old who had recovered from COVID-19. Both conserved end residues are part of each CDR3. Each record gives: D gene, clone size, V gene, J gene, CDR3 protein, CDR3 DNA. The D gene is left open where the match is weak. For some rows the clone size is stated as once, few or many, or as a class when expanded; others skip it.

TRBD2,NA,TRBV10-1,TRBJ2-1,CASSEGAGVGEQFF,TGCGCCAGCAGTGAGGGGGCGGGGGTAGGTGAGCAGTTCTTC
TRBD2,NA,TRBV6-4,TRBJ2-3,CASSRVAGAAETQYF,TGTGCCAGCAGTCGTGTAGCGGGGGCGGCCGAGACGCAGTATTTT
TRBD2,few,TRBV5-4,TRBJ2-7,CASSLSGTSFYEQYF,TGTGCCAGCAGCTTGTCGGGGACTAGCTTCTACGAGCAGTACTTC
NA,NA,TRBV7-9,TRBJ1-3,CASSLGGSSGNTIYF,TGTGCCAGCAGCTTAGGTGGGAGCTCTGGAAACACCATATATTTT
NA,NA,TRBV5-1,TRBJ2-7,CASSLGIGSEQYF,TGCGCCAGCAGCTTGGGCATTGGCTCCGAGCAGTACTTC
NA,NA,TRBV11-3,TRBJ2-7,CASSFRQGYEQYF,TGTGCCAGCAGCTTTCGGCAGGGTTACGAGCAGTACTTC
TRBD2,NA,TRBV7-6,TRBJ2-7,CASSLEAGEFYEQYF,TGTGCCAGCAGCTTAGAGGCGGGGGAATTCTACGAGCAGTACTTC
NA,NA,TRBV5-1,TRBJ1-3,CASSLSGRGNTIYF,TGCGCCAGCAGCTTATCCGGGAGGGGAAACACCATATATTTT
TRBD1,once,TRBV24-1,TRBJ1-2,CATSDSSTGKGYTF,TGTGCCACCAGTGATTCCTCGACAGGGAAAGGCTACACCTTC
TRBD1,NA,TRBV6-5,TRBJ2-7,CASGQGAVYEQYF,TGTGCCAGCGGACAGGGGGCAGTCTACGAGCAGTACTTC
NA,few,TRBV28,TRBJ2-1,CASSTRNLDEQFF,TGTGCCAGCAGTACTAGAAATCTCGATGAGCAGTTCTTC
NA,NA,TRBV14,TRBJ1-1,CASSQFFRVGSEAFF,TGTGCCAGCAGCCAATTCTTTCGGGTAGGTTCTGAAGCTTTCTTT
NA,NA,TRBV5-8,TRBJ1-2,CASSRAGTGTRGYTF,TGTGCCAGCAGCCGAGCTGGTACCGGGACAAGGGGCTACACCTTC
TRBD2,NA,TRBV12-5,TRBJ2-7,CASGSGTSGGADEQYF,TGTGCTAGTGGTTCCGGGACTAGCGGGGGGGCCGACGAGCAGTACTTC
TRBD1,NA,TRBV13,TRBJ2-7,CASSSTTGNPSYEQYF,TGTGCCAGCAGCTCCACGACAGGGAATCCTTCCTACGAGCAGTACTTC
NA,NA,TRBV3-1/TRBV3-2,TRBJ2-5,CASSQGGIQETQYF,TGTGCCAGCAGCCAAGGAGGGATTCAAGAGACCCAGTACTTC
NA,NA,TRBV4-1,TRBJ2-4,CASSQGGIQYF,TGCGCCAGCAGCCAAGGAGGCATTCAGTACTTC
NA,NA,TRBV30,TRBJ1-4,CASRGASNEKLFF,TGTGCCTCACGGGGGGCAAGTAATGAAAAACTGTTTTTT
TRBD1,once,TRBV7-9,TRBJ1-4,CASSLGTDEKLFF,TGTGCCAGCAGCCTGGGGACAGATGAAAAACTGTTTTTT
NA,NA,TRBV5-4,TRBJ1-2,CASSLQGYEGYTF,TGTGCCAGCAGCTTGCAGGGGTACGAGGGCTACACCTTC
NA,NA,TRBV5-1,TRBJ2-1,CASSSPGLNNEQFF,TGCGCCAGCAGCTCCCCGGGACTTAACAATGAGCAGTTCTTC
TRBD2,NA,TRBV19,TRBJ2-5,CASSSGLAGGETQYF,TGTGCCAGTAGTTCGGGACTAGCGGGGGGAGAGACCCAGTACTTC
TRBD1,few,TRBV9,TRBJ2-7,CASSVAPGDSYEQYF,TGTGCCAGCAGCGTAGCTCCTGGGGACAGCTACGAGCAGTACTTC
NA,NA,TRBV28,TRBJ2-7,CASSFDSAYSYEQYF,TGTGCCAGCAGTTTTGACAGTGCCTACTCCTACGAGCAGTACTTC
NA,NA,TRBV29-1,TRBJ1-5,CSVRAGPNQPQHF,TGCAGCGTCCGGGCAGGGCCCAATCAGCCCCAGCATTTT
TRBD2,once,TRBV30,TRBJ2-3,CAWTSGGAGSDTQYF,TGTGCCTGGACTAGCGGGGGGGCCGGGTCAGATACGCAGTATTTT
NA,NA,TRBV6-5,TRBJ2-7,CASSYAVAYEQYF,TGTGCCAGCAGTTACGCGGTGGCCTACGAGCAGTACTTC
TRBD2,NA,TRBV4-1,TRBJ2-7,CASSQDILAGAYEQYF,TGCGCCAGCAGCCAAGATATCCTAGCGGGGGCATACGAGCAGTACTTC
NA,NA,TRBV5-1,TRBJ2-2,CASSAELANTGELFF,TGCGCCAGCAGTGCAGAACTAGCGAACACCGGGGAGCTGTTTTTT